The clone carrying this T cell receptor (beta chain) has a count of ten or more. Antigen unknown. This entry comes from a study of T cell repertoires in cytomegalovirus infection. Across the whole study: The authors used CMV epitopes that were HLA-C-restricted (recently identified) and HLA-B-restricted (well studied). Public TCR beta signatures provided an indication of both CMV infection and a matching HLA type.

CDR1 and CDR2 (germline): SGHTA, FQGNSA. V shed 3 bases and J shed 5 bases, with 12 bases lying between them. The CDR3 runs to 14 residues. Broader study findings: Across the ex vivo response, the dominant clonotypes were HLA-C-restricted CMV-specific TCR beta clonotypes. Cumulative frequency (of public TCR beta family members) identified carriers of CMV plus the relevant HLA.

TCRdb analysed the reads with MiXCR anew, one entry per CDR3 protein. The sample holds about 700,000 distinct CDR3 sequences, around 35% seen once. This clonotype was obtained from a human donor in good health (CMV status not recorded). Some clones in this sample may be carry-over from other donors' samples. The genes are TRBV7-2 and TRBJ2-3, with D tentatively TRBD1 or TRBD2 (5 bases each). Specimen: cultured PBMCs, collected from culture after CMV antigen stimulation. The CDR3 sequence is CASSFGQRGDTQYF. The CDR3 DNA sequence: TGTGCCAGCAGCTTTGGGCAGAGGGGAGATACGCAGTATTTT. The whole variable domain, filled in from reference TRBV7-2 and TRBJ2-3, reads GAGVSQSPSNKVTEKGKDVELRCDPISGHTALYWYRQSLGQGLEFLIYFQGNSAPDKSGLPSDRFSAERTGGSVSTLTIQRTQQEDSAVYLCASSFGQRGDTQYFGPGTRLTVL.